This TCR beta chain was captured by sequencing in a study of T-cell memory formation after mild COVID-19. Study observations and caveats: Most CD4+ clones that shrank were in CM and EM, while CD8+ ones turned up in EMRA. Clones from the second wave (peaking day 37) had unconfirmed SARS-CoV-2 specificity. Whereas later expanders leaned CD4+, clones contracting day 15 to 85 showed a balanced CD4/CD8 makeup. That cross-reactive memory joined was suggested by some responding clones appearing in pre-infection memory.

V lost 1 base to trimming and J lost 3 bases; unmatched junction nucleotides: 5. The germline V gene has CDR1 LGHDT and CDR2 YNNKEL (reference sequence). This CDR3 spans 15 amino acids. TCRdb processed the 5' RACE reads anew with MiXCR; each CDR3 protein has one entry. The sample contains 410,000 or so distinct CDR3 sequences, about 25% of which appear only once. As to this clonotype: The antigen remains unidentified.

This receptor was taken from an adult woman who had mild COVID-19 (a few samples of this study predate the infection). Cell type and time point are not known. The sample was PBMCs or a T cell subset sorted from them (not recorded which). J is TRBJ1-1 and V is TRBV3-1; 7 nucleotides match TRBD1. CDR3 protein: CASSQGQGYDTEAFF. In nucleotides, the CDR3 is TGTGCCAGCAGCCAAGGACAGGGCTATGACACTGAAGCTTTCTTT. The full variable domain, its missing parts supplied by reference TRBV3-1 and TRBJ1-1, is DTAVSQTPKYLVTQMGNDKSIKCEQNLGHDTMYWYKQDSKKFLKIMFSYNNKELIINETVPNRFSPKSPDKAHLNLHINSLELGDSAVYFCASSQGQGYDTEAFFGQGTRLTVV.